Listed below are T cell receptor beta chains from one sample, sequenced in a study of long-term antiretroviral therapy in people with HIV. The table came from immunoSEQ multiplex PCR; TCRdb's copy has only in-frame clones and leaves some out. Of about 11,000 clones in the sample, roughly 80% were seen once. This material consisted of unsorted PBMCs, taken 1.2 years after starting antiretroviral therapy. Receptor source: a middle-aged man with HIV. CDR3s include the opening cysteine and the closing phenylalanine or tryptophan. A D gene is named only where the DNA matches it firmly. The size field is filled for only some rows; it gives once, few, many or a size class.

J gene: TRBJ1-3; clone size: .; D gene: .; V gene: TRBV6-6; CDR3 DNA: TGTGCCAGCAGACCCTTATCCACGTCCGGAAACACCATATATTTT; CDR3 protein: CASRPLSTSGNTIYF
J gene: TRBJ2-2; clone size: .; D gene: TRBD1; V gene: TRBV9; CDR3 DNA: TGTGCCAGCAGCCCCCCCGGACAGGGTCGCACCGGGGAGCTGTTTTTT; CDR3 protein: CASSPPGQGRTGELFF
J gene: TRBJ2-2; clone size: .; D gene: .; V gene: TRBV2; CDR3 DNA: TGTGCCAGCAGACCATCAAGGGACGGGGAGCTGTTTTTT; CDR3 protein: CASRPSRDGELFF
J gene: TRBJ2-3; clone size: .; D gene: TRBD2; V gene: TRBV7-8; CDR3 DNA: TGTGCCAGCAGTAAGCAAGCGGGGGGGACCACAGATACGCAGTATTTT; CDR3 protein: CASSKQAGGTTDTQYF
J gene: TRBJ1-2; clone size: .; D gene: .; V gene: TRBV7-2; CDR3 DNA: TGTGCCAGCAGCAAAAACTGGCTACAGGGAGCTAACTATGGCTACACCTTC; CDR3 protein: CASSKNWLQGANYGYTF
J gene: TRBJ2-1; clone size: .; D gene: TRBD2; V gene: TRBV7-9; CDR3 DNA: TGTGCCAGCAGCTTAGCGGGACTAGCGCCGATTAAGCAGTTCTTC; CDR3 protein: CASSLAGLAPIKQFF
J gene: TRBJ1-1; clone size: .; D gene: .; V gene: TRBV29-1; CDR3 DNA: TGCAGCGTCTATACGAGGGGAGGAGCTTTCTTT; CDR3 protein: CSVYTRGGAFF
J gene: TRBJ2-2; clone size: .; D gene: .; V gene: TRBV27; CDR3 DNA: TGTGCCAGCAGTTTAGCGAACACCGGGGAGCTGTTTTTT; CDR3 protein: CASSLANTGELFF
J gene: TRBJ1-1; clone size: .; D gene: TRBD1; V gene: TRBV29-1; CDR3 DNA: TGCAGCGTTAAAACCGGGACAGGGGTGTCAGCTTTCTTT; CDR3 protein: CSVKTGTGVSAFF
J gene: TRBJ1-1; clone size: .; D gene: .; V gene: TRBV30; CDR3 DNA: TGTGCCTGGAACTATCAGGGAGGGCACACTGAAGCTTTCTTT; CDR3 protein: CAWNYQGGHTEAFF
J gene: TRBJ1-2; clone size: .; D gene: .; V gene: TRBV7-2; CDR3 DNA: TGTGCCAGCAGCTTAGGAGGTTATGGCTACACCTTC; CDR3 protein: CASSLGGYGYTF
J gene: TRBJ2-3; clone size: few; D gene: .; V gene: TRBV25-1; CDR3 DNA: TGTGCCAGCAGTAGGTACGGGACGAAAGATACGCAGTATTTT; CDR3 protein: CASSRYGTKDTQYF
J gene: TRBJ1-2; clone size: .; D gene: TRBD1; V gene: TRBV15; CDR3 DNA: TGTGCCACCAGCACCGGACAGGGGGATGGCTACACCTTC; CDR3 protein: CATSTGQGDGYTF
J gene: TRBJ1-1; clone size: once; D gene: TRBD1; V gene: TRBV28; CDR3 DNA: TGTGCCAGCAGTCCTCACAGGGGATTGAACACTGAAGCTTTCTTT; CDR3 protein: CASSPHRGLNTEAFF
J gene: TRBJ1-3; clone size: .; D gene: .; V gene: TRBV21-1; CDR3 DNA: TGTGCCAGCAGCTCCGGGGGGTGGCAGGGGGGAGGAAACACCATATATTTT; CDR3 protein: CASSSGGWQGGGNTIYF
J gene: TRBJ2-6; clone size: .; D gene: .; V gene: TRBV15; CDR3 DNA: TGTGCCACCAGCCGCCATGCGGGCTCTGGGGCCAACGTCCTGACTTTC; CDR3 protein: CATSRHAGSGANVLTF
J gene: TRBJ1-3; clone size: .; D gene: .; V gene: TRBV7-9; CDR3 DNA: TGTGCCAGCAGGACCGGGGGCTCTGGAAACACCATATATTTT; CDR3 protein: CASRTGGSGNTIYF
J gene: TRBJ2-1; clone size: .; D gene: .; V gene: TRBV6-1; CDR3 DNA: TGTGCCACCTCCTCCGGGGCGGAGCAGTTCTTC; CDR3 protein: CATSSGAEQFF
J gene: TRBJ2-1; clone size: .; D gene: TRBD2; V gene: TRBV19; CDR3 DNA: TGTGCCAGTAGTTTGACTAGCGGGGTCAATGAGCAGTTCTTC; CDR3 protein: CASSLTSGVNEQFF
J gene: TRBJ1-5; clone size: .; D gene: .; V gene: TRBV5-6; CDR3 DNA: TGTGCCAGCAGCTGGGGGGGGATTAGCAATCAGCCCCAGCATTTT; CDR3 protein: CASSWGGISNQPQHF
J gene: TRBJ2-3; clone size: .; D gene: .; V gene: TRBV28; CDR3 DNA: TGTGCCAGCAGTTCTTACAGGGAAGCAGATACGCAGTATTTT; CDR3 protein: CASSSYREADTQYF
J gene: TRBJ1-2; clone size: .; D gene: .; V gene: TRBV9; CDR3 DNA: TGTGCCAGCAGCGTAGGGGGAAGCTATGGCTACACCTTC; CDR3 protein: CASSVGGSYGYTF
J gene: TRBJ1-1; clone size: once; D gene: .; V gene: TRBV12-2; CDR3 DNA: TGTGCAAGTCGCACCTCAGGAGCGTTCCCCAACACTGAAGCTTTCTTT; CDR3 protein: CASRTSGAFPNTEAFF
J gene: TRBJ1-2; clone size: .; D gene: .; V gene: TRBV6-1; CDR3 DNA: TGTGCCAGCAGAATTAGGGGCAGTAACTATGGCTACACCTTC; CDR3 protein: CASRIRGSNYGYTF
J gene: TRBJ1-2; clone size: .; D gene: .; V gene: TRBV6-5; CDR3 DNA: TGTGCCAGCAGTTACTTGGGGGCTTGGTATGGCTACACCTTC; CDR3 protein: CASSYLGAWYGYTF
J gene: TRBJ2-7; clone size: .; D gene: .; V gene: TRBV18; CDR3 DNA: TGTGCCAGCTCACCGGGGGGAGACAACGAGCAGTACTTC; CDR3 protein: CASSPGGDNEQYF
J gene: TRBJ1-2; clone size: few; D gene: .; V gene: TRBV7-2; CDR3 DNA: TGTGCCAGCAGCTTAGTGAGGGGGAAGGGCTACACCTTC; CDR3 protein: CASSLVRGKGYTF
J gene: TRBJ2-5; clone size: .; D gene: .; V gene: TRBV27; CDR3 DNA: TGTGCCAGCAGTTTTCGGGGTACGGAGACCCAGTACTTC; CDR3 protein: CASSFRGTETQYF
J gene: TRBJ1-3; clone size: .; D gene: .; V gene: TRBV4-1; CDR3 DNA: TGCGCCAGCAGCCAAAGCGGACCGGCCTCTGGAAACACCATATATTTT; CDR3 protein: CASSQSGPASGNTIYF
J gene: TRBJ1-1; clone size: once; D gene: .; V gene: TRBV6-4; CDR3 DNA: TGTGCCAGCAGTGTCGGGTGGGGAAACACTGAAGCTTTCTTT; CDR3 protein: CASSVGWGNTEAFF
J gene: TRBJ2-2; clone size: .; D gene: .; V gene: TRBV28; CDR3 DNA: TGTGCCAGCACCAGACAATCGAACACCGGGGAGCTGTTTTTT; CDR3 protein: CASTRQSNTGELFF
J gene: TRBJ1-1; clone size: .; D gene: TRBD1; V gene: TRBV27; CDR3 DNA: TGTGCCAGCAGTTTGTCAGGGGGCGCGAACACTGAAGCTTTCTTT; CDR3 protein: CASSLSGGANTEAFF
J gene: TRBJ2-6; clone size: .; D gene: .; V gene: TRBV5-1; CDR3 DNA: TGCGCCAGCAGCTTGGTCCAGTTACTCTCTGGGGCCAACGTCCTGACTTTC; CDR3 protein: CASSLVQLLSGANVLTF
J gene: TRBJ2-3; clone size: .; D gene: TRBD1; V gene: TRBV19; CDR3 DNA: TGTGCCAGTAGTATGGACAGGGGGCAGTGGGCAGATACGCAGTATTTT; CDR3 protein: CASSMDRGQWADTQYF
J gene: TRBJ1-2; clone size: .; D gene: TRBD1; V gene: TRBV6-4; CDR3 DNA: TGTGCCAGCCGACTCGAAGGGGGCAGGAACTATGGCTACACCTTC; CDR3 protein: CASRLEGGRNYGYTF
J gene: TRBJ2-3; clone size: .; D gene: .; V gene: TRBV5-1; CDR3 DNA: TGCGCCAGCAGCTTGCTAGGGAGCACAGATACGCAGTATTTT; CDR3 protein: CASSLLGSTDTQYF
J gene: TRBJ1-5; clone size: few; D gene: TRBD1; V gene: TRBV7-9; CDR3 DNA: TGTGCCAGCAGCTTAGAACAGGGGGCACGGCAGCCCCAGCATTTT; CDR3 protein: CASSLEQGARQPQHF
J gene: TRBJ2-7; clone size: .; D gene: .; V gene: TRBV6-6; CDR3 DNA: TGTGCCAGCAGATTTACAGGTAGCGAGCAGTACTTC; CDR3 protein: CASRFTGSEQYF
J gene: TRBJ2-3; clone size: once; D gene: .; V gene: TRBV19; CDR3 DNA: TGTGCCAGTAGTTCTAATCGGGTGGATACGCAGTATTTT; CDR3 protein: CASSSNRVDTQYF
J gene: TRBJ1-5; clone size: .; D gene: TRBD1; V gene: TRBV19; CDR3 DNA: TGTGCCAGTAGTACGACCACCGGGACAGGGGGCCCCAGACAGCCCCAGCATTTT; CDR3 protein: CASSTTTGTGGPRQPQHF
J gene: TRBJ2-3; clone size: .; D gene: .; V gene: TRBV5-1; CDR3 DNA: TGCGCCAGCAGCTCGGCGGGCGCGGTAACAGATACGCAGTATTTT; CDR3 protein: CASSSAGAVTDTQYF
J gene: TRBJ1-2; clone size: .; D gene: .; V gene: TRBV6-5; CDR3 DNA: TGTGCCAGCAGGCAGGGTGACTATGGCTACACCTTC; CDR3 protein: CASRQGDYGYTF
J gene: TRBJ1-4; clone size: .; D gene: .; V gene: TRBV30; CDR3 DNA: TGTGCCTGGAGTGCCGGGATCGGTGAAAAACTGTTTTTT; CDR3 protein: CAWSAGIGEKLFF
J gene: TRBJ1-5; clone size: .; D gene: .; V gene: TRBV15; CDR3 DNA: TGTGCCACCAGCTGGGGGGCGGGAGGCAATCAGCCCCAGCATTTT; CDR3 protein: CATSWGAGGNQPQHF